The table lists the clone carrying this TCR beta chain with a few counts. What it binds is unknown. These data originate in a study of T cell repertoires in cytomegalovirus infection. Study context: Based on public TCR beta signatures, there were indications of CMV infection and of a matching HLA type.

Whole-study findings and limits: Carriers of CMV and the relevant HLA type were discriminated by public TCR beta frequency. HLA-C-restricted CMV clonotypes gave the most frequent clonotype in two of eight donors.

TCRdb re-analysed the reads in MiXCR, keeping a single row per CDR3 protein. The sample contains 97,000 or so distinct CDR3 sequences, 16% of which appear only once. There are 18 residues in the CDR3. Trimming removed 3 bases from V and 1 base from J, with 24 bases in between. Germline V lookup: CDR1 DFQATT, CDR2 SNEGSKA (reference sequence). The chain recombines TRBV20-1 with TRBJ1-1; D is unresolved. Input material: PBMCs. The clonotype originates from a human donor in good health (CMV status not recorded). Some clones in this sample may be carry-over from other donors' samples. CDR3 amino acids: CSARGPTGSGVSNTEAFF. The CDR3 DNA is TGCAGTGCTAGGGGTCCCACCGGTAGCGGCGTTTCGAACACTGAAGCTTTCTTT.